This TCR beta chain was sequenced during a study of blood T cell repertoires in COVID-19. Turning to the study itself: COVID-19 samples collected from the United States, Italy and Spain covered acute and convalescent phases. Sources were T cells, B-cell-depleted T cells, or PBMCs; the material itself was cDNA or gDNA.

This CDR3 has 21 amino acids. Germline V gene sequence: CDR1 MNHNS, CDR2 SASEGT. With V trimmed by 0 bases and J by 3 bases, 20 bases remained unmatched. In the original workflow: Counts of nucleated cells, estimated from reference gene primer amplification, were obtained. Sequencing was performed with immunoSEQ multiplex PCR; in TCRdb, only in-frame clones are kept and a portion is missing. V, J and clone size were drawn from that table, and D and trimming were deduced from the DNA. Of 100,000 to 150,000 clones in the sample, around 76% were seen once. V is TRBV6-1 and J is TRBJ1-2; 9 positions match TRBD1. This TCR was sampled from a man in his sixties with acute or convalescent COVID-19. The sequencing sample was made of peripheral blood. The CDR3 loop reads CASSEALRGTVNRGRDYGYTF. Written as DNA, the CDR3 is TGTGCCAGCAGTGAAGCGCTTCGGGGGACAGTGAACAGGGGGCGCGACTATGGCTACACCTTC.